This TCR beta chain was sequenced in a study of T cells in Graves' hyperthyroidism and ophthalmopathy. On this clonotype: Its antigen is still unknown.

With V trimmed by 8 bases and J by 3 bases, 8 bases remained unmatched. The CDR3 extends over 14 amino acids. Germline V lookup: CDR1 SGDLS, CDR2 YYNGEE. Amplification of TCR beta CDR3 regions used RNA as the template. In the first-round RT-PCR of the TCR CDR3, the HTBI primer set was used. From the multiplex PCR reads, TCRdb called clonotypes with MiXCR, one entry per CDR3 protein. The sample holds 250,000 to 350,000 distinct CDR3 sequences, approximately 17% seen once. Study results and caveats: Ophthalmopathy was identified by the model a median around 5.9 months ahead of onset.

Exclusion followed for patients with uncontrolled infection, other autoimmune disease, pregnancy or lactation. The sample taken for sequencing was blood. The TCR originated in a woman aged 55-75 years with Graves' ophthalmopathy. The chain combines TRBV9 with TRBJ1-1; 9 bases are shared with TRBD1. CDR3 DNA: TGTGCCAGTTGTAGGGACAGGGAGGACACTGAAGCTTTCTTT. It is translated as CASCRDREDTEAFF.